The clone carrying this T cell receptor beta chain showed up many times. Other DNA sequences within the sample encode an identical CDR3. Donors, healthy HIV-negative adults, lacked recent acute infections or vaccinations. Genomic DNA of every subset was divided equally among multiple immunoSEQ plates. TCRdb keeps only in-frame clones here, not all; method: immunoSEQ multiplex PCR. The table lists approximately 480,000 clones, approximately 79% of them singletons, with around 12% in the top ten. The sample belongs to a study of shared clonotypes between healthy human individuals. Germline V gives CDR1 SQVTM, CDR2 ANQGSEA. V shed 6 bases and J shed 2 bases, with 11 bases lying between them. The CDR3 length is 13 residues.

Sequences were obtained from PBMCs. The chain links TRBV29-1 to TRBJ1-5, with a tentative D call TRBD1 (5 bases). This receptor was identified in a woman between 35 and 50 years old in good health. Some clones in this sample may be carry-over from other donors' samples. The CDR3 nucleotides are TGCAGCGTCTCCTCGGGGGGCAATCAGCCCCAGCATTTT. This translates into CSVSSGGNQPQHF.